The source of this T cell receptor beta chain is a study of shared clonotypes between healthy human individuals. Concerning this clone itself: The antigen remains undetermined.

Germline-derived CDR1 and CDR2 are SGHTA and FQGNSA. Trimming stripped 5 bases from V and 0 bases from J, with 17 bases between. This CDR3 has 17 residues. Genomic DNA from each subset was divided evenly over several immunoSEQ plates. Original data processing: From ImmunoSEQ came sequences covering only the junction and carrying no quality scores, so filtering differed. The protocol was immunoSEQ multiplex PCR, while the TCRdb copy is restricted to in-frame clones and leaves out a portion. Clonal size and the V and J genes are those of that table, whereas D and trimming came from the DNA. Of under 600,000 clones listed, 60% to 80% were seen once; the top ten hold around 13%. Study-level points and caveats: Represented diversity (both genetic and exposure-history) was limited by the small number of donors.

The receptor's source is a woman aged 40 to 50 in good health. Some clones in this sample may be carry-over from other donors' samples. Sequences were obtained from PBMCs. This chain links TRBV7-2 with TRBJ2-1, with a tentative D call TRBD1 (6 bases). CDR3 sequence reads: CASSGGVGQSSYNEQFF. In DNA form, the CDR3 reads TGTGCCAGCAGCGGAGGTGTCGGACAGTCCTCCTACAATGAGCAGTTCTTC. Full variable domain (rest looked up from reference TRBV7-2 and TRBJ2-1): GAGVSQSPSNKVTEKGKDVELRCDPISGHTALYWYRQSLGQGLEFLIYFQGNSAPDKSGLPSDRFSAERTGGSVSTLTIQRTQQEDSAVYLCASSGGVGQSSYNEQFFGPGTRLTVL.